This T cell receptor (beta chain) comes out of a study of response to subunit inactivated influenza vaccine. Study-wide results and caveats: The study's authors posited that every seasonal influenza vaccination enlists few new T cells.

TCRdb re-derived calls from the RT-PCR reads in MiXCR, one entry per CDR3 protein. The sample lists fewer than 650,000 distinct CDR3 sequences, approximately 13% occurring once. In the case of this clonotype: Its antigen is unknown.

The CDR3 consists of 13 residues. Trimming left V 4 bases short and J 1 base short, with 7 bases between. Germline lookup yields CDR1 MNHEY and CDR2 SVGEGT. The chain couples TRBV6-2 or TRBV6-3 to TRBJ1-1, with D unresolved. The clonotype was recovered from a middle-aged man who received an inactivated influenza vaccine. The sample consisted of PBMCs from blood, taken more than 35 days after vaccination. CDR3 loop: CASSSPANTEAFF. CDR3 nucleotides: TGTGCCAGCAGTTCCCCAGCGAACACTGAAGCTTTCTTT.